This T cell receptor (beta chain) was identified during a study of cytomegalovirus exposure and HLA in healthy donors. Study as a whole: Most genotyped donors, around 78% of 300 to 400, had Caucasian-associated genetic ancestry. General observations from the study: The authors reported that TCR beta sequences could predict HLA-A and HLA-B alleles. These predictions were accurate for most subjects in the first cohort. Later work showed greater clonal expansion in HLA-associated TCR beta chains than in equally common others.

Nominally healthy donors provided the samples, though records likely missed some immune exposures. The V and J ends lost 0 bases and 7 bases respectively, with 19 bases between them. The CDR3 covers 16 residues. Germline V gene sequence: CDR1 SGDLS, CDR2 YYNGEE. The PCR ran on 60 Vbeta and 13 Jbeta primers. Clones were read by immunoSEQ multiplex PCR, and TCRdb kept only the in-frame ones, dropping some. The sample holds under 200,000 clones; over 75% are singletons and the top ten take less than 4.5%. A note on this clone: The antigen remains unidentified.

This sequence was found in a man aged 45 to 65 in good health and CMV-seronegative. The chain joins TRBV9 to TRBJ1-2; D uncertain. Specimen: PBMCs. The CDR3 nucleotides are TGTGCCAGCAGCGTAGACCCAGGCGCGGGTTTAGCTGGCTACACCTTC. Its translation: CASSVDPGAGLAGYTF.